This T cell receptor (beta chain) is from a study of neurological immune-mediated disorders. This CDR3 is built from 14 residues. J gave up 4 bases and V 0 bases, and 1 base lay outside the gene matches. Germline CDR1 reads LNHNV; CDR2 reads YYDKDF (reference sequence). In TCRdb, the 5' RACE reads were re-called with MiXCR into one record per CDR3 protein. The table has more than 30,000 distinct CDR3 sequences, about 13% seen once. Sample share makes this clonotype medium-sized. Time point noted: longitudinal time-point 2. The TCR was taken from a woman in her thirties or forties in good health. The gene calls are TRBV15 and TRBJ2-5; 8 bases are a match to TRBD1. Sequenced material: PBMCs. The CDR3 DNA reads TGTGCCACCAGCAGAGACAGGGGGCTAGAGACCCAGTACTTC. It codes for CATSRDRGLETQYF.